These 2 T cell receptor beta chains originate from one sample sequenced in a study of PD-1 blockade in classical Hodgkin lymphoma. Brentuximab vedotin exposure varied, and every patient relapsed after autologous stem cell transplantation. TCRdb's copy holds only in-frame clones and misses some; the assay was immunoSEQ multiplex PCR. The sample includes about 97,000 clones, approximately 88% of them seen just once. Sequencing used peripheral blood mononuclear cells (PBMCs), obtained at baseline. The source of these receptors is a human donor with classical Hodgkin lymphoma.

This chain connects TRBV19 to TRBJ1-5; 11 bases map to TRBD1. This CDR3 is built from 18 residues. Germline CDR1 reads LNHDA; CDR2 reads SQIVND (reference sequence). J was trimmed by 0 bases and V by 5 bases; bases with no gene match: 9. The CDR3 here is CASSGLGQGGYSNQPQHF. As DNA, the CDR3 is TGTGCCAGTAGTGGTCTGGGACAGGGGGGCTATAGCAATCAGCCCCAGCATTTT. The variable domain in full, with the rest retrieved from reference TRBV19 and TRBJ1-5, is DGGITQSPKYLFRKEGQNVTLSCEQNLNHDAMYWYRQDPGQGLRLIYYSQIVNDFQKGDIAEGYSVSREKKESFPLTVTSAQKNPTAFYLCASSGLGQGGYSNQPQHFGDGTRLSIL.

The rearrangement uses TRBV18 and TRBJ2-1; a possible D gene is TRBD2 (6 bases). V was clipped by 8 bases and J by 10 bases, with 18 bases between them. The CDR3 sequence is 13 residues long. Germline CDR1 KGHSH, CDR2 LQKENI. CDR3 in DNA: TGTGCCAGCAAAAGGGACTCTTATAAGGAGCAGTTCTTC. Protein sequence: CASKRDSYKEQFF.